The sequence of this T cell receptor (beta chain) was determined in a study of OX40 agonist ivuxolimab in advanced cancers. Points from the study as a whole: Among expanded peripheral T cells, antigen specificity went undetermined.

Note on this clone: Its specificity is not known.

Germline V gene lookup returns CDR1 ENHRY and CDR2 SYGVKD. CDR3 size: 14 residues. V gave up 3 bases and J gave up 3 bases, with 9 bases separating them. Method: immunoSEQ multiplex PCR; TCRdb's copy keeps in-frame clones and lacks some. Among approximately 100,000 clones listed, about nine tenths were seen once. The material sequenced was CD4+ or CD8+ T cells sorted from blood, taken in a trial of the OX40 agonist ivuxolimab. The origin of this receptor is an adult with an advanced solid tumor such as melanoma, head and neck, liver or kidney cancer. This chain links TRBV10-3 with TRBJ2-1, with a weak D call TRBD1 (5 bases). The CDR3 nucleotides read TGTGCCATCAGTGACGGGCAGGGCTACAATGAGCAGTTCTTC. Its protein is CAISDGQGYNEQFF.